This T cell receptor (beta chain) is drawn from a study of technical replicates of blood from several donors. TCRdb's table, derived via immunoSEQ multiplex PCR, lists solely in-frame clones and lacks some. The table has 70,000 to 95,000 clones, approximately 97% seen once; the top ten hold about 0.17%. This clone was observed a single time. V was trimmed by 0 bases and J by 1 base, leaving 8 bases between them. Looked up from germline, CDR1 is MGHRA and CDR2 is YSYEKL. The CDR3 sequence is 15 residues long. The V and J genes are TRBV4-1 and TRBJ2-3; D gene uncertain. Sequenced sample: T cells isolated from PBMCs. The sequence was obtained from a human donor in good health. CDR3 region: CASSQDGQGTDTQYF. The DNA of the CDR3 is TGCGCCAGCAGCCAAGATGGGCAGGGCACAGATACGCAGTATTTT.